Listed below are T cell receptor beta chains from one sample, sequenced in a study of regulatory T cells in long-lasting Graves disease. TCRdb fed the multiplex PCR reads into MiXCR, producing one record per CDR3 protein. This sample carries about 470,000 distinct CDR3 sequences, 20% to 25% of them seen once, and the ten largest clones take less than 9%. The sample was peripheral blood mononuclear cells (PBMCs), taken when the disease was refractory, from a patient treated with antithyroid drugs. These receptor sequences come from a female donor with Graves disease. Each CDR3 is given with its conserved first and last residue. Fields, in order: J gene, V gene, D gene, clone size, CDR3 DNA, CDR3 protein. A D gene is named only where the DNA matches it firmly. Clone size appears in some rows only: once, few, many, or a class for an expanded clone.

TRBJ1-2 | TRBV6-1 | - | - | TGTGCCAGCAATGAAGATCTACACGGCAGAACACTCTATGGCTACACCTTC | CASNEDLHGRTLYGYTF
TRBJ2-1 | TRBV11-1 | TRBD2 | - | TGTGCCAGCAGCTTCTTAGAGGGACTAGCGGGAGCTGCTGTTGAGCAGTTCTTC | CASSFLEGLAGAAVEQFF
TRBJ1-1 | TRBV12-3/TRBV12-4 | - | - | TGTGCCAGCAACTCCCGGGGGGGAGTAACTGAAGCTTTCTTT | CASNSRGGVTEAFF
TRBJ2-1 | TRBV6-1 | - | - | TGTGCCAGCAGGGGACTCAGGAGCTCCTACAATGAGCAGTTCTTC | CASRGLRSSYNEQFF
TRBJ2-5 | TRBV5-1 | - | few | TGCGCCAGCAGCTCCCGCAGGGGAGAGACCCAGTACTTC | CASSSRRGETQYF
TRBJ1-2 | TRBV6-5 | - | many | TGTGCCAGCAGTTACTCAAATGATGCGGGCTACACCTTC | CASSYSNDAGYTF
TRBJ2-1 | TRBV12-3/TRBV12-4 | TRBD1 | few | TGTGCCAGCAGTTCGACCTCCACAGGGGGCTCTAATTGGGATGAGCAGTTCTTC | CASSSTSTGGSNWDEQFF
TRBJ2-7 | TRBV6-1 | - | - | TGTGCCAGTCCGGGACCCGAGAGCTCCTACGAGCAGTACTTC | CASPGPESSYEQYF
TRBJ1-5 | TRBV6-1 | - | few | TGTGCCAGCAGCCCCCGGTCGGAAAGGAGCAATCAGCCCCAGCATTTT | CASSPRSERSNQPQHF
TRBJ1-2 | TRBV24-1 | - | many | TGTGCCACCAGTGATTTAAGGACGGCCTATGGCTACACCTTC | CATSDLRTAYGYTF
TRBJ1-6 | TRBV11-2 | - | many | TGTGCCAGCAGCTTAGGTGCTGGGAGGCCACCCCTCCACTTT | CASSLGAGRPPLHF
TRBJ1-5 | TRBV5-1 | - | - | TGCGCCAACAGCTTGGGGGGATGGAGCAATCAGCCCCAGCATTTT | CANSLGGWSNQPQHF
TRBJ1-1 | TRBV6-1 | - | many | TGTGCCAGCAGTGAACCCGGGGAGGGGAACACTGAAGCTTTCTTT | CASSEPGEGNTEAFF
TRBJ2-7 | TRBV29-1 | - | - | TGCAGCGTTGAAGATGAACGGGGAAGCGAGCAGTACTTC | CSVEDERGSEQYF
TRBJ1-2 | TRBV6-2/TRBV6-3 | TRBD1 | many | TGTGCCAGCAGTTACCGTACGGGACAGGGGAACTATGGCTACACCTTC | CASSYRTGQGNYGYTF
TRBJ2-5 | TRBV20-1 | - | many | TGCAGTGCTAGAGAGCAGGGGTACCTTGAGACCCAGTACTTC | CSAREQGYLETQYF
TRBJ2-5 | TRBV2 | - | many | TGTGCCAGCAGTGGTAACCCGGGGCAAGAGACCCAGTACTTC | CASSGNPGQETQYF
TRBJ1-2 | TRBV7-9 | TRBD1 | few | TGTGCCAGCAGCTTCCCGGGACAGACCAATAACTATGGCTACACCTTC | CASSFPGQTNNYGYTF